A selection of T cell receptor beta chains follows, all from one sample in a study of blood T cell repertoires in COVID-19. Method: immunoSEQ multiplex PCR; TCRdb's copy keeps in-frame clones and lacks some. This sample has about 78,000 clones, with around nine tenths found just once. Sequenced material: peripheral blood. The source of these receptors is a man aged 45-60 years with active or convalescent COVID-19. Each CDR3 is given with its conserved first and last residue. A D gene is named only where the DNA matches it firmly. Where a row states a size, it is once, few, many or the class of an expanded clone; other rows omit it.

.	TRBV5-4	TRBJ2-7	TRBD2	CASSPPSFGGAEEQYF	TGTGCCAGCAGCCCCCCGTCTTTCGGGGGGGCGGAGGAGCAGTACTTC
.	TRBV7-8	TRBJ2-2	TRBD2	CASRLPGGLAGGSHTGELFF	TGTGCCAGCAGATTGCCGGGAGGACTAGCGGGGGGCTCACACACCGGGGAGCTGTTTTTT
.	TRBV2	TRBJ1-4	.	CASSDFAETNEKLFF	TGTGCCAGCAGTGATTTTGCAGAAACCAATGAAAAACTGTTTTTT
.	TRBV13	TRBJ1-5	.	CASSQGLLPQHF	TGTGCCAGCAGCCAGGGTCTCCTCCCCCAGCATTTT
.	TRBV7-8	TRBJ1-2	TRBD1	CASSLADRGLDYGYTF	TGTGCCAGCAGCTTAGCCGACAGGGGGCTGGACTATGGCTACACCTTC
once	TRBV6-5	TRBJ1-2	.	CASSYSVGAGYTF	TGTGCCAGCAGTTACTCGGTTGGAGCGGGCTACACCTTC
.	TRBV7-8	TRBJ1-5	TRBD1	CASSSSGQEYQPQHF	TGTGCCAGCAGCTCATCAGGACAGGAATATCAGCCCCAGCATTTT
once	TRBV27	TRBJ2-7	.	CASSLQRSSYEQYF	TGTGCCAGCTCCTTACAGCGGTCCTCCTACGAGCAGTACTTC
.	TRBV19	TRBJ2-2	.	CASTPRFLSTGELFF	TGTGCCAGTACCCCTAGATTCCTGTCCACCGGGGAGCTGTTTTTT
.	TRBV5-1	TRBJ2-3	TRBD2	CASNEAGVSTDTQYF	TGCGCCAGCAATGAGGCGGGGGTCAGCACAGATACGCAGTATTTT
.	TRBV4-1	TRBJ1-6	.	CASSQGAPLHF	TGCGCCAGCAGCCAAGGCGCACCCCTCCACTTT
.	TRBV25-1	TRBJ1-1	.	CASSEQGGNTEAFF	TGTGCCAGCAGTGAACAGGGAGGGAACACTGAAGCTTTCTTT
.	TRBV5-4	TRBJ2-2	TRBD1	CASSSDRFYTGELFF	TGTGCCAGCAGCTCGGACAGGTTCTACACCGGGGAGCTGTTTTTT
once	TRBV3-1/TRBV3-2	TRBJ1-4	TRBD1	CASSQKQGANEKLFF	TGTGCCAGCAGCCAGAAGCAGGGGGCGAATGAAAAACTGTTTTTT
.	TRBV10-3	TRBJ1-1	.	CATSDRNTEAFF	TGTGCCACTTCGGACAGGAACACTGAAGCTTTCTTT
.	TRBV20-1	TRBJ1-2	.	CSASQGRTLDYGYTF	TGCAGTGCTAGTCAGGGCCGGACACTCGACTATGGCTACACCTTC
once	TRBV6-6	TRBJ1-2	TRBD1	CASSSTGGADYGYTF	TGTGCCAGCAGTTCCACAGGGGGCGCCGACTATGGCTACACCTTC
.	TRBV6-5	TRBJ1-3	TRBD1	CASSSGTGGNTIYF	TGTGCCAGCAGTAGCGGGACAGGTGGAAACACCATATATTTT
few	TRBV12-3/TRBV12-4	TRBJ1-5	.	CASRPTGNQPQHF	TGTGCCAGCAGGCCGACAGGAAATCAGCCCCAGCATTTT
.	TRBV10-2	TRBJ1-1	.	CASSDAGGALRNTEAFF	TGCGCCAGCAGTGATGCGGGGGGCGCACTGAGGAACACTGAAGCTTTCTTT
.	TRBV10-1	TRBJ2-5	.	CASTGSRGETQYF	TGCGCCAGCACCGGGTCTCGCGGGGAGACCCAGTACTTC
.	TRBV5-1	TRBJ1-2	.	CASSPAPRDLDGYTF	TGCGCCAGCAGCCCTGCTCCCCGGGATTTGGATGGCTACACCTTC
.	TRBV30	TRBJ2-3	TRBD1	CAWSVQGATDTQYF	TGTGCCTGGAGTGTACAGGGGGCGACAGATACGCAGTATTTT
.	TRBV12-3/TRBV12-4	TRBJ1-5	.	CASNANSNQPQHF	TGTGCCAGCAATGCTAATAGCAATCAGCCCCAGCATTTT
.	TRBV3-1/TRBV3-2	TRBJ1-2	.	CASSQPQATGYTF	TGTGCCAGCAGCCAACCCCAGGCTACAGGCTACACCTTC
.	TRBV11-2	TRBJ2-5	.	CASSFGIQETQYF	TGTGCCAGCAGCTTCGGGATCCAAGAGACCCAGTACTTC
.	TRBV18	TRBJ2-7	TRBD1	CASSLVGQGAFYEQYF	TGTGCCAGCTCACTTGTGGGGCAGGGGGCCTTCTACGAGCAGTACTTC
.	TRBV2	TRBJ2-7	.	CASRERREHAYEQYF	TGTGCCAGCAGAGAACGCCGGGAACATGCCTACGAGCAGTACTTC
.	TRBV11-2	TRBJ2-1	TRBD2	CASSSLAGGFNEQFF	TGTGCCAGCAGCTCACTAGCGGGGGGATTCAATGAGCAGTTCTTC
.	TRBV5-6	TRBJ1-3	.	CASSAGWSRPSGNTIYF	TGTGCCAGCAGCGCGGGGTGGTCGCGCCCCTCTGGAAACACCATATATTTT
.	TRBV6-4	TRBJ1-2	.	CASSDEFIGVKLLANYGYTF	TGTGCCAGCAGTGACGAGTTCATCGGGGTTAAGTTACTAGCTAACTATGGCTACACCTTC
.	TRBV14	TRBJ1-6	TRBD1	CASSFGQGSSPLHF	TGTGCCAGCAGCTTTGGACAGGGAAGTTCACCCCTCCACTTT
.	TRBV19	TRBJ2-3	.	CASSNSGKGTQYF	TGTGCCAGTAGCAACTCAGGGAAGGGTACGCAGTATTTT
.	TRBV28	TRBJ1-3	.	CASSLRQNKQGNTIYF	TGTGCCAGCAGTTTAAGACAGAACAAACAGGGAAACACCATATATTTT
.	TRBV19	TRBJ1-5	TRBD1	CASSIEVTGGSSQPQHF	TGTGCCAGTAGTATAGAGGTAACAGGGGGAAGTAGCCAGCCCCAGCATTTT
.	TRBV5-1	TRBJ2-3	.	CASSPGAGTDTQYF	TGCGCCAGCAGCCCTGGGGCGGGGACAGATACGCAGTATTTT
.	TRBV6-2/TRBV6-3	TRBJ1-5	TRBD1	CASSYNGQGATNQPQHF	TGTGCCAGCAGTTACAACGGACAGGGGGCGACCAATCAGCCCCAGCATTTT
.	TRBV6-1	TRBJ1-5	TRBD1	CASSERALQGGSNQPQHF	TGTGCCAGCAGTGAAAGGGCTTTACAGGGGGGGAGCAATCAGCCCCAGCATTTT
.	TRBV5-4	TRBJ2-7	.	CASSQNSDSPYEQYF	TGTGCCAGCAGCCAAAATTCGGACAGTCCCTACGAGCAGTACTTC
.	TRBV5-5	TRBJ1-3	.	CASSLVTGNSGNTIYF	TGTGCCAGCAGCTTGGTAACGGGAAACTCTGGAAACACCATATATTTT
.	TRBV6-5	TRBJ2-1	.	CASSYGRGDDEQFF	TGTGCCAGCAGTTACGGCAGGGGGGACGATGAGCAGTTCTTC
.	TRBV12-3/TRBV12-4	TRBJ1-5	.	CASMRDSNQPQHF	TGTGCCAGCATGCGGGATAGCAATCAGCCCCAGCATTTT
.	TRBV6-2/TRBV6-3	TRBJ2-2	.	CASSLPQGHPANTGELFF	TGTGCCAGCAGTTTACCCCAGGGACACCCTGCGAACACCGGGGAGCTGTTTTTT
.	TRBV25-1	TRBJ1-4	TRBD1	CASSEYSGGNEKLFF	TGTGCCAGCAGTGAATATTCAGGGGGTAATGAAAAACTGTTTTTT
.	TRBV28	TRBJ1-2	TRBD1	CASSSGGPNYGYTF	TGTGCCAGCAGTTCAGGGGGCCCCAACTATGGCTACACCTTC
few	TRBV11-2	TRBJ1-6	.	CASSLGDRDSPLHF	TGTGCCAGCAGCTTAGGTGATCGGGATTCACCCCTCCACTTT
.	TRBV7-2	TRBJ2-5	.	CASSLDTRGEETQYF	TGTGCCAGCAGCTTAGATACCAGGGGGGAAGAGACCCAGTACTTC
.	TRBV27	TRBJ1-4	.	CASSLLGGGNEKLFF	TGTGCCAGCAGTTTATTGGGGGGAGGGAATGAAAAACTGTTTTTT
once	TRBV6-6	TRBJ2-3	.	CASRRDIETDTQYF	TGTGCCAGCAGAAGGGACATCGAGACAGATACGCAGTATTTT
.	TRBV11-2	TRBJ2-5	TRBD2	CASSPAGGGGETQYF	TGTGCCAGCAGCCCAGCGGGGGGTGGGGGAGAGACCCAGTACTTC